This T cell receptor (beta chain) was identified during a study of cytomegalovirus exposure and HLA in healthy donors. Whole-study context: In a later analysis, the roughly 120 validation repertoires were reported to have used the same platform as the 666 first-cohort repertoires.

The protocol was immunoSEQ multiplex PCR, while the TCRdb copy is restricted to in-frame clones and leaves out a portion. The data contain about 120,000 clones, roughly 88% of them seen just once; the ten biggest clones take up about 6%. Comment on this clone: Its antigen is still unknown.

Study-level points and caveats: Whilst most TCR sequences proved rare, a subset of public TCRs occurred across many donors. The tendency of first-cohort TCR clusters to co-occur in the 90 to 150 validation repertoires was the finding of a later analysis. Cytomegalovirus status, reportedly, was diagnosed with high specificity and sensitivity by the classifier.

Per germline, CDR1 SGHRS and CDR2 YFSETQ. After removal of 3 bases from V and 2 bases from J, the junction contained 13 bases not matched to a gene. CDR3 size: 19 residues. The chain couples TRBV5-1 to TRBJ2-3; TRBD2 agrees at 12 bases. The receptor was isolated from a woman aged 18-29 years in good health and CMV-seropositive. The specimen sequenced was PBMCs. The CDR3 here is CASSYTGTSGLSFTDTQYF. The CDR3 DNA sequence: TGCGCCAGCAGCTACACCGGGACTAGCGGGCTCTCTTTCACAGATACGCAGTATTTT.